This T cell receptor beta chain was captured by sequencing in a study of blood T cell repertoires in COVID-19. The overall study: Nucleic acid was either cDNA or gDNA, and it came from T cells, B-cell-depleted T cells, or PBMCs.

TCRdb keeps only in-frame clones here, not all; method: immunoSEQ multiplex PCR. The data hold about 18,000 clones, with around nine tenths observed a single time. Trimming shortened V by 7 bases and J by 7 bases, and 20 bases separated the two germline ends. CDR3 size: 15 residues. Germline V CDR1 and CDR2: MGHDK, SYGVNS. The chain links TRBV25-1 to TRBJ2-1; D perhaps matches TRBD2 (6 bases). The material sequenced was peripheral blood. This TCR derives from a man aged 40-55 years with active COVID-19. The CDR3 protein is CASKETIGGSNEQFF. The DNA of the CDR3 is TGTGCCAGCAAGGAAACCATAGGAGGGAGTAATGAGCAGTTCTTC.